This T cell receptor (beta chain) derives from a study of T cells after yellow fever vaccination. TCRdb processed the 5' RACE reads anew with MiXCR; each CDR3 protein has one entry. The top ten clones hold over 3% of a sample with around 320,000 distinct CDR3 sequences, about 10% of them seen once. This material consisted of CD4+ T cells sorted from PBMCs, taken 45 days after the yellow fever booster vaccination. The TCR comes from a man younger than 35 who received the YFV17D yellow fever vaccine.

The CDR3 region is CASSQQVTGFSNQPQHF. Written as DNA, the CDR3 is TGTGCCAGCTCACAACAGGTTACAGGATTTAGCAATCAGCCCCAGCATTTT. The gene calls are TRBV18 and TRBJ1-5; a weak D match, TRBD1 (5 bases). The CDR3 is 17 residues long. Germline CDR1 reads KGHSH; CDR2 reads LQKENI. The V end lost 4 bases, the J end lost 0 bases, and 16 bases lay between the germline ends. The whole variable domain, filled in from reference TRBV18 and TRBJ1-5, reads NAGVMQNPRHLVRRRGQEARLRCSPMKGHSHVYWYRQLPEEGLKFMVYLQKENIIDESGMPKERFSAEFPKEGPSILRIQQVVRGDSAAYFCASSQQVTGFSNQPQHFGDGTRLSIL.